The following is a T cell receptor (beta chain) sequence with its context. No cognate antigen has been identified for it. No base-level quality is on record; no much larger clone is a single base apart. Amplification of TCR beta CDR3 regions was carried out from RNA transcripts. The first round of RT-PCR for the TCR CDR3 was performed with the HTBI primer set and the Qiagen OneStep RT-PCR kit. A second multiplex PCR round built the libraries, followed by size selection and purification. Paired-end sequencing of the libraries was performed with 100 bp reads on an Illumina HiSeq2000. Regarding the original processing steps: SOAPnuke was used to process the raw data, with reads discarded if the reads contained adapters or uncalled bases, had a mean Phred below 15, or lacked an exact constant-primer or identifier match. High-quality paired reads were merged using COPE v1.2.5, and each unique nucleotide sequence was defined as a clonotype. MiTCR v1.1 was used to align the clonotypes against IMGT TRBV, TRBD and TRBJ reference segments. Only V-J combinations with frequency above 0.0001, covering 99% to 99.2% of repertoires, were analysed. A TCS score was defined as the ratio of F50 (clonal expansion) to E x V (chaos), with BLOSUM62-based TCRdist applied between CDR3 peptides within each V-J. Welch's t-statistics and random forest reduced fewer than 550 V-J features to 10 to 15, which were used in a naive Bayes classifier (R e1071). TCRdb trimmed public reads at Q25 via fastp, called clones via MiXCR and kept in-frame beta chains. Every CDR3 protein is listed once, alongside the most common genes and DNA of its rows. TCRdb's processing, not the study's, gives the V and J calls here. The sample includes under 350,000 distinct CDR3 sequences, with less than 30% observed a single time. Roughly 24% of the sample belongs to the ten largest clones.

These data are taken from a study of T cells in Graves' hyperthyroidism and ophthalmopathy (dated by TCRdb to the late 2010s). At the level of the whole study: Peripheral blood was sampled at the time of initial diagnosis, prior to any treatment. TCR V-J signatures able to tell the groups apart were searched for in a discovery cohort of 90 to 100 patients, of whom 43 had Graves' ophthalmopathy and roughly 59 had stable Graves' hyperthyroidism. The study also compared thyroid tissue and blood T-cell repertoires from a handful of Graves' hyperthyroidism patients. Once sampling was done, hyperthyroidism patients were given methimazole at a starting dose of 30 mg daily, whereas ophthalmopathy patients were given high-dose intravenous methylprednisolone. TCR Vbeta CDR3 sequencing of some 140 peripheral blood samples (approximately 44 ophthalmopathy, about 74 hyperthyroidism and 17 progressor patients) is reported in the paper. The approximately 100 discovery patients were divided at random into training and test sets in a 7:3 ratio. An independent validation cohort of 18 to 20 hyperthyroidism patients and over 15 patients who later progressed to ophthalmopathy tested prospective prediction of ophthalmopathy. General conclusions and limits of the study: Most expanded thyroid clonotypes (frequency above 0.001) were also detected in blood, a finding suggesting that blood repertoires may reflect thyroid immune responses. During validation, the model predicted progression to ophthalmopathy a median of about 6.5 months ahead of onset, with 70.59% sensitivity and less than 85% specificity. In cross-validation, a model built on a 13 V-J signature told ophthalmopathy apart from stable hyperthyroidism with under 90% sensitivity and approximately 84% specificity, and in testing the same model reached 80%/75%. No statistical method was used to set the sample size in advance, and investigators knew the group allocation.

Hyperthyroidism patients were newly diagnosed, had a disease duration of under 2 months, and were aged 18 to 65 years. The study excluded patients with uncontrolled infections, other autoimmune diseases, pregnancy or lactation. Diagnoses were based on clinical symptoms, serum thyroxine and TRAb, thyroid ultrasound and orbital computed tomography. For progressor patients, blood was drawn at the first diagnosis of hyperthyroidism, before any ophthalmopathy symptoms had appeared. PBMCs were separated from over 9 ml of fresh peripheral blood using Ficoll-Paque density gradient centrifugation. Progressor patients were first diagnosed with Graves' hyperthyroidism and then developed ophthalmopathy during follow-up. Trizol reagent was used to extract total RNA, and RNA quality was then checked on an Agilent 2100 Bioanalyzer. V and J are truncated by 1 base and 0 bases respectively, leaving an intervening sequence of 21 bases. The cysteine opens and the phenylalanine closes a CDR3 of 18 amino acids. Only the CDR3 portion is preserved as DNA: 54 bases, with reading frame beginning at the first base. The germline V gene (reference sequence) sets CDR1 to GTSNPN and CDR2 to SVGIG.

Sequencing was done on a sample of blood. The sequence links TRBV30 to TRBJ1-1, with a weak D call of TRBD1 (5 bases match). This clonotype was sampled from a man in his forties with Graves' hyperthyroidism that later progressed to Graves' ophthalmopathy. The CDR3 in this case is CAWSDFAGQGGMNTEAFF. The sequence in DNA is TGTGCCTGGAGTGATTTCGCGGGGCAAGGCGGGATGAACACTGAAGCTTTCTTT.